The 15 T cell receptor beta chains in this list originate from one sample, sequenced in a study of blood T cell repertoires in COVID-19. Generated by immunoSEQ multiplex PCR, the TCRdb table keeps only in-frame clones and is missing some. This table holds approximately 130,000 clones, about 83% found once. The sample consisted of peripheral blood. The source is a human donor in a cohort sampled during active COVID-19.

For the CDR3, the DNA is TGTGCCAGCAGCTCAGGCACAGGGGCAACTAATGAAAAACTGTTTTTT. Its protein product is CASSSGTGATNEKLFF. The chain is built from TRBV7-9 and TRBJ1-4, with 7 positions matching TRBD1. The CDR3 covers 16 residues. The ends lost 4 bases at V and 0 bases at J; junction bases unmatched: 5. Germline V CDR1 and CDR2: SEHNR, FQNEAQ (reference sequence).

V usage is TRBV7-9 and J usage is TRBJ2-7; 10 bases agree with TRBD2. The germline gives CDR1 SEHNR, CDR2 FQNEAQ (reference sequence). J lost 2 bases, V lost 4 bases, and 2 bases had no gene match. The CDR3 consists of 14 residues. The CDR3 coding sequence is TGTGCCAGCAGCTGGACTAGCGGTACCTACGAGCAGTACTTC. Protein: CASSWTSGTYEQYF.

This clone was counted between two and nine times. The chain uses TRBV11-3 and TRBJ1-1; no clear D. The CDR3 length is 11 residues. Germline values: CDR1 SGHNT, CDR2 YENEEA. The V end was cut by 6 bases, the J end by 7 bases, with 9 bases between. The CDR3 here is CASRWSYEAFF. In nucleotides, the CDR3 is TGTGCCAGCAGGTGGAGTTATGAAGCTTTCTTT.

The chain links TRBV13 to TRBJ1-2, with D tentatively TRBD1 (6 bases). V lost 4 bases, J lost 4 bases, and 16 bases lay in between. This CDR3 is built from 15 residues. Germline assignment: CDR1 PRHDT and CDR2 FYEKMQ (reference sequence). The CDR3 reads CASSSLTGGGYGYTF. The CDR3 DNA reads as TGTGCCAGCAGCTCGCTCACGGGAGGGGGCTATGGCTACACCTTC. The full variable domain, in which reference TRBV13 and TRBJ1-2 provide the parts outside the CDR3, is AAGVIQSPRHLIKEKRETATLKCYPIPRHDTVYWYQQGPGQDPQFLISFYEKMQSDKGSIPDRFSAQQFSDYHSELNMSSLELGDSALYFCASSSLTGGGYGYTFGSGTRLTVV.

As DNA, the CDR3 is TGTGCCAGTAGGGAGAGGACTTTCGGGGGCTACACCTTC. It translates to CASRERTFGGYTF. The chain is built from TRBV19 and TRBJ1-2; D is uncertain. The CDR3 totals 13 residues. Per germline, CDR1 LNHDA and CDR2 SQIVND (reference sequence). Trimming removed 6 bases from V and 8 bases from J, with 16 bases in between.

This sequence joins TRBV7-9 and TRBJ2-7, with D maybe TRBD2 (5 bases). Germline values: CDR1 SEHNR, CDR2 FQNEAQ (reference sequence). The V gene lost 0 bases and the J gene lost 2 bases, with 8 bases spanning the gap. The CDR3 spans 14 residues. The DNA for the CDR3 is TGTGCCAGCAGCTTAGCGCTACTAGCCTACGAGCAGTACTTC. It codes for CASSLALLAYEQYF.

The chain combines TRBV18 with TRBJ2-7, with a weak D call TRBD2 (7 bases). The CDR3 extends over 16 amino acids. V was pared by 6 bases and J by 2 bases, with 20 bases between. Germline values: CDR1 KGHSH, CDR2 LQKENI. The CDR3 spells CASSQRPGGRTYEQYF. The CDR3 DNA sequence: TGTGCCAGCTCGCAACGACCCGGGGGGCGGACCTACGAGCAGTACTTC.

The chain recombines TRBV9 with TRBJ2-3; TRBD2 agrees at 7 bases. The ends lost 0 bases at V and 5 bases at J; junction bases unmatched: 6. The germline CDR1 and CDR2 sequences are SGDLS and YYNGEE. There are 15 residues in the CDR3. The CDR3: CASSVGLVAGDTQYF. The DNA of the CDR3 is TGTGCCAGCAGCGTAGGGTTGGTAGCGGGAGATACGCAGTATTTT.

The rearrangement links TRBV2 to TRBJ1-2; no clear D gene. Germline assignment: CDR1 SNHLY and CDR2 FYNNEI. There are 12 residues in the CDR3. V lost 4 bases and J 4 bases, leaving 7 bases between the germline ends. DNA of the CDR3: TGTGCCAGCAGTGGGGAGGGCTATGGCTACACCTTC. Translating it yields CASSGEGYGYTF. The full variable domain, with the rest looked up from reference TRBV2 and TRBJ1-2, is EPEVTQTPSHQVTQMGQEVILRCVPISNHLYFYWYRQILGQKVEFLVSFYNNEISEKSEIFDDQFSVERPDGSNFTLKIRSTKLEDSAMYFCASSGEGYGYTFGSGTRLTVV.

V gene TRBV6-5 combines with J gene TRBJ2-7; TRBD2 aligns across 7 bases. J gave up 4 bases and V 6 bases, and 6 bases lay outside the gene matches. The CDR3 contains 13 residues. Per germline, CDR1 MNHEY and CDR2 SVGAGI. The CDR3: CASSGGTLYEQYF. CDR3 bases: TGTGCCAGCAGCGGGGGGACTTTATACGAGCAGTACTTC.

CDR3 residues: CASSPRGMGDTQYF. For the CDR3, the DNA is TGTGCCAGCAGTCCCCGGGGGATGGGAGATACGCAGTATTTT. The chain is built from TRBV28 and TRBJ2-3; weak D call: TRBD2 (6 bases). Germline CDR1 and CDR2: MDHEN and SYDVKM. This CDR3 has 14 amino acids. V lost 5 bases to trimming and J lost 5 bases, with 14 bases between them. The full variable domain, its missing parts supplied by reference TRBV28 and TRBJ2-3, is DVKVTQSSRYLVKRTGEKVFLECVQDMDHENMFWYRQDPGLGLRLIYFSYDVKMKEKGDIPEGYSVSREKKERFSLILESASTNQTSMYLCASSPRGMGDTQYFGPGTRLTVL.

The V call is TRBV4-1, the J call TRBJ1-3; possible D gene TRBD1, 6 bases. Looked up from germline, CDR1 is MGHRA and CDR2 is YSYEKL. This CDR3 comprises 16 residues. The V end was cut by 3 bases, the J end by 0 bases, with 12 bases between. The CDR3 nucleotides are TGCGCCAGCAGCCAGCAGGGGTCGAGCTCTGGAAACACCATATATTTT. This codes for CASSQQGSSSGNTIYF.

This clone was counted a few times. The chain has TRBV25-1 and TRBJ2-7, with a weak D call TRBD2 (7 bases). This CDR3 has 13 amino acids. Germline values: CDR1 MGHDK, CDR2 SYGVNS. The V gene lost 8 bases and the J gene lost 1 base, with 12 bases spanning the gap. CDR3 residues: CASGKGGSYEQYF. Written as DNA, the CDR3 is TGTGCCAGCGGGAAGGGGGGGTCCTACGAGCAGTACTTC.

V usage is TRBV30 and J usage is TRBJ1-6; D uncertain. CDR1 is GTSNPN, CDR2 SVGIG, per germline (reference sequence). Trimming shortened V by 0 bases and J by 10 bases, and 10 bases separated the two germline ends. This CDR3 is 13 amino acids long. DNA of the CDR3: TGTGCCTGGAGTGTACCCGGGTGGTCACCCCTCCACTTT. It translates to CAWSVPGWSPLHF.

The chain's CDR3 is CASSQDGRGIETQYF. The CDR3 DNA sequence: TGTGCCAGCAGCCAAGATGGGAGGGGTATAGAGACCCAGTACTTC. The V gene is TRBV3-1 (or the pseudogene TRBV3-2), the J gene TRBJ2-5; 7 bases line up with TRBD2. CDR1 and CDR2 (germline): LGHDT, YNNKEL (reference sequence). This CDR3 has 15 amino acids. Trimming removed 0 bases from V and 4 bases from J; junction bases left unmatched: 5.